This T cell receptor beta chain is from a study of cytomegalovirus exposure and HLA in healthy donors. At the level of the study: Per a later analysis, the 666 first-cohort and some 110 validation repertoires shared one platform.

The method was immunoSEQ multiplex PCR; TCRdb's version includes in-frame clones alone and lacks a portion of them. The sample holds 110,000 or so clones, about 85% seen once. The CDR3 has 17 amino acids. V was cut by 1 base and J by 0 bases, with 16 bases left in between. The germline V gene has CDR1 LGHNA and CDR2 YSLEER. Study-level findings and limits: In vitro experiments confirmed that three CMV-associated chains were specific for CMV antigens. Altogether, some 160 TCR beta chains were recorded as cytomegalovirus-associated.

Concerning this clone itself: Its antigen is unidentified.

V usage is TRBV4-3 and J usage is TRBJ2-7, with TRBD1 as a possible D gene (6 bases). The sample taken for sequencing was PBMCs. The source is a man aged 18 to 35 in good health and CMV-seropositive. The DNA for the CDR3 is TGCGCCAGCAGCCAAGGCCCGACAGGTTCCACCTCCTACGAGCAGTACTTC. Protein: CASSQGPTGSTSYEQYF.